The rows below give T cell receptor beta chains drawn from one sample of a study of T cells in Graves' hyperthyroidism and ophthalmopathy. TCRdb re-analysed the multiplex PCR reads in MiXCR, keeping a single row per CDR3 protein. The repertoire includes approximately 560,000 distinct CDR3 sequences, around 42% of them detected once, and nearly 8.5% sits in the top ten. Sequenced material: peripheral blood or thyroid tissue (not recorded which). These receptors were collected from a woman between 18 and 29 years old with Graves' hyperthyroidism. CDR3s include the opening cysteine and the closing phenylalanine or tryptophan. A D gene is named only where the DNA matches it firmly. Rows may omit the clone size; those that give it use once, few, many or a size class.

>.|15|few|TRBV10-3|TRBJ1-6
TGTGCCAGCAGGACCTCTCAGGGGTATGATTCACCCCTCCACTTT
CASRTSQGYDSPLHF
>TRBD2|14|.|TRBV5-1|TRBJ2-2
TGCGCCAGCAGGCTAGCGGGAGTGCCCGGGGAGCTGTTTTTT
CASRLAGVPGELFF
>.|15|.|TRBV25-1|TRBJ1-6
TGTGCCAGCAGTGAAGGGCCGGGCTATAATTCACCCCTCCACTTT
CASSEGPGYNSPLHF
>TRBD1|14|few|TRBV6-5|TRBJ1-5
TGTGCCAGCAGTTACGACAGGGGCGATCAGCCCCAGCATTTT
CASSYDRGDQPQHF
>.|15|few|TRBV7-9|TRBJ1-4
TGTGCCAGCAGCATCCTTTCCGGTTGGGGATCAAAACTGTTTTTT
CASSILSGWGSKLFF
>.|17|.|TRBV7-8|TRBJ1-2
TGTGCCAGCAGCCAAGAGACAGCGGCCCCATCTAACTATGGCTACACCTTC
CASSQETAAPSNYGYTF
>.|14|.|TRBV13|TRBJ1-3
TGTGCCAGCAGCTTCCGGGACACGTCGAACACCATATATTTT
CASSFRDTSNTIYF
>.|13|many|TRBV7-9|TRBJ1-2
TGTGCCAGCAGCTCCGACAGGTTTTTGGGCTACACCTTC
CASSSDRFLGYTF
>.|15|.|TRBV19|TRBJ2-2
TGTGCCAGTGCAACCCGGGGGGCGAGCACCGGGGAGCTGTTTTTT
CASATRGASTGELFF
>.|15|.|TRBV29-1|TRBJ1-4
TGCAGCGTGGTTGGAAGGGGTCCGGGCACTGAAAAACTGTTTTTT
CSVVGRGPGTEKLFF
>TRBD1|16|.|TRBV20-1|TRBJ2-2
TGCAGTGCTAGAGAGTCTAGGGGCCAGGGGGTCGGGGAGCTGTTTTTT
CSARESRGQGVGELFF
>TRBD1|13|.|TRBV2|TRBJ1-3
TGTGCCTGGAGGACAGGGGCTGGAAACACCATATATTTT
CAWRTGAGNTIYF
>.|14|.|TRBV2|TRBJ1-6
TGTGCCAGCAGTGGGGGGACGACGAATTCACCCCTCCACTTT
CASSGGTTNSPLHF
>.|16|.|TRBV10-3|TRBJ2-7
TGTGCCAGCAGTTACGGGTTGGCGGACTTAACCTACGAGCAGTACTTC
CASSYGLADLTYEQYF
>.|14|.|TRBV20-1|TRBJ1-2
TGCAGTGCTAGGAGGCAGCCGAATTCTTATGGCTACACCTTC
CSARRQPNSYGYTF
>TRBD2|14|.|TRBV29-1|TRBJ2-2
TGCAGCGTTGAAGGGGGGAGGGCCACCGGGGAGCTGTTTTTT
CSVEGGRATGELFF
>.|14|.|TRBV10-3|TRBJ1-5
TGTGCCAGCATCGGCCTGAACCTCAATCAGCCCCAGCATTTT
CASIGLNLNQPQHF
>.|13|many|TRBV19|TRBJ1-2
TGTGCCAGTAGTGCCGGGACAAACTATGGCTACACCTTC
CASSAGTNYGYTF
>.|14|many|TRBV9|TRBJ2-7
TGTGCCAGCAGCGTAGTGGGCGTTGGGGGCGAGCAGTACTTC
CASSVVGVGGEQYF
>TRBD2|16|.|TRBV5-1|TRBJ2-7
TGCGCCAGCAGCTTTAGGGCGGGAGGCCCCTCTGGAGAGCAGTACTTC
CASSFRAGGPSGEQYF
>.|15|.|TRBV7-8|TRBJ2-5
TGTGCCAGCAGCTTGGGGGGACAGCCATCGGAGACCCAGTACTTC
CASSLGGQPSETQYF
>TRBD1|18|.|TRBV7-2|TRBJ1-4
TGTGCCAGCAGCCTCGTTCCGGGACAGGGAAGGGTAAAGGAAAAACTGTTTTTT
CASSLVPGQGRVKEKLFF
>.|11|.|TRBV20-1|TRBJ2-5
TGCAGTGCCAAACACGGACAGACCCAGTACTTC
CSAKHGQTQYF
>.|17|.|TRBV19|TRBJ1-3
TGTGCCAGTAGTATGCTTTCAGGGGACTTCACCAGAAACACCATATATTTT
CASSMLSGDFTRNTIYF
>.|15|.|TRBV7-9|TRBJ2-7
TGTGCCCGCAGCTTTTCCCGGGACACATTCTACGAGCAGTACTTC
CARSFSRDTFYEQYF
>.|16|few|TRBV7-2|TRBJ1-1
TGTGCCAGCAGCCTACGGGGGCCGTTCCTGGACACTGAAGCTTTCTTT
CASSLRGPFLDTEAFF
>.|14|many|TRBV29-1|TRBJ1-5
TGCAGCGTTGGGCAGGGGTTCGGCAATCAGCCCCAGCATTTT
CSVGQGFGNQPQHF
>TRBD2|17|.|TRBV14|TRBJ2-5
TGTGCCAGCAGCCCCCCCTCTAGCGGGAGTTTAGAAGAGACCCAGTACTTC
CASSPPSSGSLEETQYF
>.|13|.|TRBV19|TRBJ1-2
TGTGCCAGTAGTAGGGTGGGTAACTATGGCTACACCTTC
CASSRVGNYGYTF
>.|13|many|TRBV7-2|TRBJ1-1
TGTGCCAGCAGCATAGACATAGACACTGAAGCTTTCTTT
CASSIDIDTEAFF
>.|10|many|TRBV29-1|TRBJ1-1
TGCAGCGTTGAAGAACCTGAAGCTTTCTTT
CSVEEPEAFF
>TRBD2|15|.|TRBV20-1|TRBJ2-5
TGCAGTGCTGCGGGGCTAGCGGGGCTACAAGAGACCCAGTACTTC
CSAAGLAGLQETQYF
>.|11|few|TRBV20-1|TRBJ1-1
TGCAGTGCTAGAGGCCTCGGGAGAGCTTTCTTT
CSARGLGRAFF
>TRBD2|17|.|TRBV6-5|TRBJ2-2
TGTGCCAGCAGTTACCGTCCGGGACTAGCGAACACCGGGGAGCTGTTTTTT
CASSYRPGLANTGELFF
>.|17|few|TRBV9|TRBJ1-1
TGTGCCAGCAGCGACGGTTCGAGCGGAAGGGTGAACACTGAAGCTTTCTTT
CASSDGSSGRVNTEAFF
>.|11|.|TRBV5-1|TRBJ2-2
TGCGCCAGCAGCTTTTACGGGGAGCTGTTTTTT
CASSFYGELFF
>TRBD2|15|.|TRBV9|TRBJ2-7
TGTGCCAGCAGCCCGTGGGGGGGAGGAGGCTACGAGCAGTACTTC
CASSPWGGGGYEQYF
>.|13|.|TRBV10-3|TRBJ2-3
TGTGCCTCTTCTGAGGGAGAGGCAGATACGCAGTATTTT
CASSEGEADTQYF
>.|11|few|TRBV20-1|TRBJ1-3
TGCAGTGCTAGAGATGGAGACACCATATATTTT
CSARDGDTIYF
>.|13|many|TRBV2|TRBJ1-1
TGTGCCAGCGGGGGCACCCTGAACACTGAAGCTTTCTTT
CASGGTLNTEAFF
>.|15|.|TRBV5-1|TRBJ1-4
TGCGCCAGCAGCTTACGGGGGGCCACGGTGGAAAAACTGTTTTTT
CASSLRGATVEKLFF
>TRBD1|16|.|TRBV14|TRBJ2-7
TGTGCCAGCAGCCAAGATCTCGGCCAGGGGGACTACGAGCAGTACTTC
CASSQDLGQGDYEQYF
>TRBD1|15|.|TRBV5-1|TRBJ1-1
TGCGCCAGCAGCGGGATACAGGGGAGGAACACTGAAGCTTTCTTT
CASSGIQGRNTEAFF
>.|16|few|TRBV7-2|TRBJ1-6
TGTGCCAGCAGCTTACAAGGGGCGGTTGAGGATTCACCCCTCCACTTT
CASSLQGAVEDSPLHF
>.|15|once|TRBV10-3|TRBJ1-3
TGTGCCTCTAGGGACATCGGGCAGGGCGGAAACACCATATATTTT
CASRDIGQGGNTIYF
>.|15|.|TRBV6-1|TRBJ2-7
TGTGCCAGCAGGGAACCAGCGGCAGTGGAGACCGAGCAGTACTTC
CASREPAAVETEQYF
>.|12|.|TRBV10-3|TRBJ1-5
TGTGCCATCAGTGAGTCCGGGGGGCCCCAGCATTTT
CAISESGGPQHF
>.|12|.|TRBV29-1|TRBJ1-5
TGCAGCGTTGCGGGGGTTGGTCAGCCCCAGCATTTT
CSVAGVGQPQHF